A single T cell receptor beta chain is shown here with its context. This CDR3 has 17 amino acids. Germline V gene sequence: CDR1 GTSNPN, CDR2 SVGIG (reference sequence). Unmatched junction bases numbered 10, after V lost 1 base and J lost 8 bases. The data were taken from a study of blood T cell repertoires in COVID-19. As handled by the study authors: Amplifying reference gene primers gave estimates of nucleated cell counts. Assay used: immunoSEQ multiplex PCR; TCRdb lists only in-frame clones, some missing. That table furnishes V, J and clone size, whereas the DNA furnished D and trimming. The table shows around 150,000 clones, with approximately 84% occurring only once.

What was sequenced was peripheral blood. The receptor's source is a woman older than 75 with acute or convalescent COVID-19. The rearrangement joins TRBV30 to TRBJ2-1; 14 bases are shared with TRBD2. Here the CDR3 reads CAWSETPSTSGRDEQFF. As DNA, the CDR3 is TGTGCCTGGAGTGAAACCCCATCGACTAGCGGGAGGGATGAGCAGTTCTTC.